Shown below are 22 T cell receptor beta chains from a single sample sequenced in a study of T cells after yellow fever vaccination. MiXCR, run by TCRdb on the 5' RACE reads, gives a single entry per CDR3 protein. Of about 340,000 distinct CDR3 sequences listed, approximately 4% are singletons. Sequences were derived from PBMCs, sampled 5 days after the yellow fever booster vaccination. These TCRs come from a young man who received the YFV17D yellow fever vaccine.

This rearrangement joins TRBV29-1 to TRBJ2-3; unclear D gene. Germline-derived CDR1 and CDR2 are SQVTM and ANQGSEA. This CDR3 has 14 amino acids. Trimming stripped 7 bases from V and 0 bases from J, with 14 bases between. CDR3 region: CSAFGQPSTDTQYF. CDR3 in DNA: TGCAGCGCCTTCGGGCAACCTAGCACAGATACGCAGTATTTT.

This clonotype was counted ten times or more. V gene TRBV5-1 combines with J gene TRBJ2-3; D not certain. The CDR3 has 14 amino acids. Per the germline V gene, CDR1 is SGHRS and CDR2 is YFSETQ. Between the trimmed V and J ends, which lost 4 bases and 5 bases, there was a span of 14 bases. The CDR3 sequence is CASSLAAHQDTQYF. CDR3 bases: TGCGCCAGCAGCCTGGCAGCCCACCAAGATACGCAGTATTTT.

This clonotype was detected only a few times. The J gene is TRBJ1-4, the V gene TRBV6-6; a possible D gene is TRBD1 (6 bases). In germline, CDR1 is MNHNY, CDR2 SVGAGI (reference sequence). This CDR3 comprises 15 residues. The V gene lost 5 bases and the J gene lost 3 bases, with 13 bases spanning the gap. Here the CDR3 DNA reads TGTGCCAGCAGTAACCACAGGGTTGCTAATGAAAAACTGTTTTTT. It codes for CASSNHRVANEKLFF.

A remark on this clonotype: Being one base from a much bigger clone, this may be a read error. V and J are TRBV7-2 and TRBJ2-3; the D is unclear. The CDR3 runs to 15 residues. Germline V lookup: CDR1 SGHTA, CDR2 FQGNSA. CDR3 nucleotide sequence: TGTGCCAGCAATCATGTCGGGTGGAGCACAGATACGGAGTATTTT. As protein: CASNHVGWSTDTEYF.

The V call is TRBV5-1, the J call TRBJ2-7, with 11 bases fitting TRBD2. The CDR3 is made up of 13 amino acids. With 4 bases clipped from V and 6 bases from J, the junction kept 3 bases outside the gene matches. Germline V lookup: CDR1 SGHRS, CDR2 YFSETQ. CDR3 loop: CASSPGTSGEQYF. As DNA, the CDR3 is TGCGCCAGCAGCCCCGGGACTAGCGGCGAGCAGTACTTC. Based on the CDR3 plus reference TRBV5-1 and TRBJ2-7, the full variable domain is KAGVTQTPRYLIKTRGQQVTLSCSPISGHRSVSWYQQTPGQGLQFLFEYFSETQRNKGNFPGRFSGRQFSNSRSEMNVSTLELGDSALYLCASSPGTSGEQYFGPGTRLTVT.

V and J are TRBV14 and TRBJ1-2; TRBD1 matches 7 bases. CDR1 is SGHDN and CDR2 is FVKESK in the germline V gene. This CDR3 comprises 13 residues. V lost 6 bases and J lost 8; bases outside the gene matches: 9. CDR3 sequence (DNA): TGTGCCAGCAGGGAGACAGGGAGAGGCGGCTACACCTTC. Translating gives CASRETGRGGYTF.

There are many counts of this clonotype. The rearrangement links TRBV27 to TRBJ2-1; 9 nucleotides line up with TRBD1. Germline CDR1 reads MNHEY; CDR2 reads SMNVEV (reference sequence). Trimming cost V 5 bases and J 4 bases; bases outside gene matches: 9. The CDR3 is 16 amino acids. The CDR3 loop is CASSTSGTGRYNEQFF. The CDR3 nucleotides read TGTGCCAGCAGTACGTCCGGGACAGGGCGATACAATGAGCAGTTCTTC.

This clonotype was observed at least ten times. For the CDR3, the DNA is TGTGCCAGCAGCAACTTGCGGGGAGGCCCGGGCACCGGGGAGCTGTTTTTT. The encoded protein is CASSNLRGGPGTGELFF. The J gene is TRBJ2-2, the V gene TRBV11-2; tentatively, D is TRBD2 (6 bases). This CDR3 is built from 17 residues. CDR1 and CDR2 from the germline V gene are SGHAT and FQNNGV. With 5 bases removed from V and 4 bases from J, the gap between germline ends came to 20 bases.

This clonotype has only a few counts. The chain couples TRBV7-9 to TRBJ2-1; 8 bases are a match to TRBD1. V lost 5 bases, J lost 3 bases, and 9 bases stayed unmatched. CDR1 is SEHNR, CDR2 FQNEAQ, per germline (reference sequence). The CDR3 runs 16 residues. DNA for the CDR3: TGTGCCAGCAGCCGTTTCCGGACAGGGCACTACAATGAGCAGTTCTTC. Protein: CASSRFRTGHYNEQFF.

This clonotype was observed a handful of times. The chain combines TRBV27 with TRBJ2-2; TRBD1 aligns across 7 bases. V lost 6 bases to trimming and J lost 3 bases; unmatched junction nucleotides: 4. Germline CDR1 reads MNHEY; CDR2 reads SMNVEV (reference sequence). The CDR3 has 14 residues. CDR3 region: CASRQGFDTGELFF. The CDR3 DNA reads TGTGCCAGCAGACAGGGGTTCGACACCGGGGAGCTGTTTTTT.

The CDR3 DNA follows: TGCAGTGCTGCCGAAGGCCGTGGAAACACCATATATTTT. Protein sequence: CSAAEGRGNTIYF. The J gene is TRBJ1-3, the V gene TRBV20-1; D remains ambiguous. The CDR3 runs to 13 residues. Trimming shortened V by 5 bases and J by 3 bases, and 11 bases separated the two germline ends. Germline V gene sequence: CDR1 DFQATT, CDR2 SNEGSKA (reference sequence).

This clonotype was counted ten times or more. The chain recombines TRBV10-3 with TRBJ1-2, with 7 bases matching TRBD1. The CDR3 runs 14 residues. Germline V gives CDR1 ENHRY, CDR2 SYGVKD. V dropped 3 bases and J dropped 2; count of bases not matched to a gene: 3. CDR3 loop: CAISEWDRNYGYTF. CDR3 sequence (DNA): TGTGCCATCAGTGAATGGGACAGAAACTATGGCTACACCTTC.

In its sample, this clonotype was seen a few times. The V and J genes are TRBV6-5 and TRBJ2-1, with 8 bases that match TRBD1. Unmatched junction bases numbered 11, after V lost 4 bases and J lost 6 bases. Germline lookup yields CDR1 MNHEY and CDR2 SVGAGI. The CDR3 totals 16 residues. The CDR3 region is CASSFDRTGSINEQFF. The CDR3 DNA is TGTGCCAGCAGTTTCGACCGGACAGGGTCTATCAATGAGCAGTTCTTC.

The chain uses TRBV18 and TRBJ2-2, with D possibly TRBD1 on 6 matching bases. V was cut by 4 bases and J by 0 bases, with 12 bases left in between. Germline loops: CDR1 KGHSH, CDR2 LQKENI. The CDR3 has 16 amino acids. The CDR3 nucleotides are TGTGCCAGCTCACTTCGGGGACAAACGAACACCGGGGAGCTGTTTTTT. This gives the protein CASSLRGQTNTGELFF.

The chain links TRBV5-6 to TRBJ2-5; 13 nucleotides agree with TRBD2. CDR1 and CDR2 from the germline V gene are SGHDT and YYEEEE. This CDR3 spans 16 amino acids. V lost 4 bases to trimming and J lost 5 bases; unmatched junction nucleotides: 8. CDR3 in amino acids: CASSNALAGGEETQYF. CDR3 nucleotide sequence: TGTGCCAGCAGCAACGCACTAGCGGGGGGGGAGGAGACCCAGTACTTC.

This clonotype was seen a few times. The chain links TRBV7-2 to TRBJ2-4, with a weak D call TRBD2 (7 bases). From germline, CDR1 is SGHTA and CDR2 FQGNSA. V was clipped by 0 bases and J by 8 bases, with 11 bases between them. The CDR3 spans 14 residues. CDR3 nucleotides: TGTGCCAGCAGCTTAGCGGGGGGGCCGGACATTCAGTACTTC. This gives the protein CASSLAGGPDIQYF.

The J gene is TRBJ1-1, the V gene TRBV27; D is ambiguous. Germline loops: CDR1 MNHEY, CDR2 SMNVEV (reference sequence). The CDR3 is made up of 12 amino acids. V was shortened by 5 bases and J by 6 bases, with 10 bases between the two germline ends. Written as DNA, the CDR3 is TGTGCCAGCAGTGTCTTTGGAGCTGAAGCTTTCTTT. It is translated as CASSVFGAEAFF.

This clonotype was observed at least ten times. The chain combines TRBV4-1 with TRBJ2-7; TRBD2 matches at 11 bases. Germline V gene lookup returns CDR1 MGHRA and CDR2 YSYEKL. Trimming removed 4 bases from V and 0 bases from J; junction bases left unmatched: 8. The CDR3 covers 17 residues. This CDR3 reads CASSPSPLAGASYEQYF. The CDR3 coding sequence is TGCGCCAGCAGCCCCTCCCCACTAGCGGGGGCCTCCTACGAGCAGTACTTC.

Many counts were recorded for this clonotype. CDR3 sequence: CASSEPGLAAYEQYF. The DNA for the CDR3 is TGTGCCAGCAGTGAACCCGGACTAGCGGCCTACGAGCAGTACTTC. The chain employs TRBV6-1 and TRBJ2-7; 10 nucleotides agree with TRBD2. The CDR3 covers 15 residues. The germline CDR1 and CDR2 sequences are MNHNS and SASEGT. V gave up 2 bases and J gave up 2 bases; unmatched junction bases: 3.

This clonotype has only a few counts. The chain is built from TRBV19 and TRBJ1-6; D is uncertain. Trimming shortened V by 9 bases and J by 0 bases, and 15 bases separated the two germline ends. This CDR3 contains 16 residues. Germline loops: CDR1 LNHDA, CDR2 SQIVND (reference sequence). The CDR3: CASRAYASSYNSPLHF. As DNA, the CDR3 is TGTGCCAGCCGTGCTTATGCGAGCTCCTATAATTCACCCCTCCACTTT.

In this sample, this clonotype turned up a few times. The chain uses TRBV7-3 and TRBJ2-7, with 10 bases fitting TRBD1. The CDR3 is 15 residues long. V lost 2 bases, J lost 4 bases, and 5 bases stayed unmatched. Looked up from germline, CDR1 is SGHTA and CDR2 is FQGTGA. CDR3 DNA: TGTGCCAGCAGCTTAGTGACGGGACAGGGGTACGAGCAGTACTTC. It codes for CASSLVTGQGYEQYF.

This clonotype was seen a handful of times. The V and J genes are TRBV6-2 or TRBV6-3 and TRBJ2-5; D perhaps matches TRBD1 (5 bases). Looked up from germline, CDR1 is MNHEY and CDR2 is SVGEGT. The CDR3 loop spans 13 amino acids. V was cut by 7 bases and J by 4 bases, with 13 bases left in between. The CDR3 nucleotides are TGTGCCAGCACCTTACTGGGGCCAGAGACCCAGTACTTC. This sequence encodes CASTLLGPETQYF.